Included here is one TCR beta chain sequence, with context. Its antigen is unknown. This sample was included in a study of cytomegalovirus exposure and HLA in healthy donors. Regarding the study as a whole: Earlier analysis looked at TCR beta V segments, and most were productive about 87% or about 30% of the time. By a later analysis, the bulk of CMV-associated TCR beta chains appeared HLA-restricted.

Trimming took 6 bases from V and 5 from J; bases not matched to a gene: 11. CDR1 and CDR2 from the germline V gene are MGHDK and SYGVNS. CDR3 length equals 15 residues. The PCR contained 60 Vbeta and 13 Jbeta primers. Profiling relied on immunoSEQ multiplex PCR, and the TCRdb table lists in-frame clones only, not all of them. The sample carries 150,000 to 200,000 clones, roughly 79% recorded once. This receptor was identified in a woman aged 40 to 55 in good health and CMV-seronegative. The source material was PBMCs. The chain recombines TRBV25-1 with TRBJ2-5; 8 bases agree with TRBD1. The CDR3 DNA reads TGTGCCAGCAGCCCCCTGGCAGGGGGCTCCGAGACCCAGTACTTC. It codes for CASSPLAGGSETQYF.